The source of this T cell receptor (beta chain) is a study of response to subunit inactivated influenza vaccine. Whole-study findings and limits: Every seasonal influenza vaccination brings in few new T cells, the authors suggested.

CDR1 is DFQATT, CDR2 SNEGSKA, per germline (reference sequence). CDR3 length: 15 amino acids. V shed 1 base, J shed 4 bases, and the junction held 5 bases outside the gene matches. TCRdb reanalysed the RT-PCR reads using MiXCR and keeps one entry per CDR3 protein. Among hundreds of thousands of distinct CDR3 sequences, approximately 14% were seen once, and the ten largest hold under 14%. About this clonotype itself: Its target is not known.

This specimen consisted of PBMCs from blood, obtained 11 to 12 days after vaccination. The chain is built from TRBV20-1 and TRBJ2-1; 9 bases align to TRBD1. The receptor's source is a man aged 45-65 years who received an inactivated influenza vaccine. The CDR3 protein is CSARGEDRGYNEQFF. CDR3 coding DNA: TGCAGTGCTAGAGGGGAGGACAGGGGTTACAATGAGCAGTTCTTC.